This T cell receptor (beta chain) emerged from a study of cytomegalovirus exposure and HLA in healthy donors. In the case of this clone: The antigen is unknown.

Amplification used 60 Vbeta primers and 13 Jbeta primers. Produced via immunoSEQ multiplex PCR; TCRdb's table is partial and in-frame only. The table has 95,000 to 150,000 clones, approximately 15% seen once; the top ten hold 1.9%. V lost 5 bases to trimming and J lost 1 base, with 14 bases between them. Germline V gene data show CDR1 as SNHLY and CDR2 as FYNNEI. The CDR3 loop spans 15 amino acids. Points from the study as a whole: Being indistinguishable, some V segments were excluded, TRBV6-2 and TRBV6-3 among them. Analyzed later, most CMV-associated TCR beta chains appeared HLA-restricted.

The clonotype comes from a woman aged 18-29 years in good health and CMV-seronegative. The sequencing input was PBMCs. J is TRBJ1-1 and V is TRBV2; a possible D gene is TRBD1 (5 bases). This CDR3 reads CASSPRGRRNTEAFF. The CDR3, as DNA: TGTGCCAGCAGTCCCCGGGGGAGGCGGAACACTGAAGCTTTCTTT.